Presented here are 28 T cell receptor beta chains from one specimen sequenced in a study of shared clonotypes between healthy human individuals. Measured with immunoSEQ multiplex PCR; TCRdb has only the in-frame clones, and not every one. Of 2 million to 2.5 million clones in the sample, more than 85% were seen once. Sequencing was done on a sample of naive CD4+ T cells from PBMCs. Stated subset: CD45RA+ positively selected. Every receptor here comes from a young man in good health. Some clones in this sample may be carry-over from other donors' samples.

With respect to this clone: In the same sample, other DNA sequences code for this CDR3. J is TRBJ2-7 and V is TRBV18; D is perhaps TRBD2 (5 bases). The CDR3 contains 15 residues. Trimming took 1 base from V and 0 from J, leaving 10 bases between them. Germline V gives CDR1 KGHSH, CDR2 LQKENI. The CDR3 is CASSPRTGSSYEQYF. DNA for the CDR3: TGTGCCAGCTCACCACGCACGGGGAGCTCCTACGAGCAGTACTTC.

J is TRBJ1-1 and V is TRBV27; D perhaps matches TRBD1 (5 bases). This CDR3 comprises 16 residues. V was cut by 2 bases and J by 3 bases, with 16 bases left in between. Germline lookup yields CDR1 MNHEY and CDR2 SMNVEV (reference sequence). CDR3 in DNA: TGTGCCAGCAGTTTAAGTTTGCGGGGCTGGGACACTGAAGCTTTCTTT. Its protein product is CASSLSLRGWDTEAFF.

The chain employs TRBV18 and TRBJ2-5; no firm D call. Germline loops: CDR1 KGHSH, CDR2 LQKENI. The CDR3 runs 15 residues. Trimming pared 5 bases from V and 2 bases from J, leaving 15 bases between. Here the CDR3 DNA reads TGTGCCAGCTCAGATGCCCCTATCGCGCAAGAGACCCAGTACTTC. It is translated as CASSDAPIAQETQYF.

The chain uses TRBV7-9 and TRBJ2-1, with 8 bases aligning to TRBD2. CDR3 length: 17 residues. J lost 7 bases, V lost 4 bases, and 15 bases had no gene match. Germline CDR1 reads SEHNR; CDR2 reads FQNEAQ (reference sequence). The CDR3 protein is CASSYSGASGSRNEQFF. As DNA, the CDR3 is TGTGCCAGCAGCTATTCAGGGGCTAGCGGGTCGCGGAATGAGCAGTTCTTC.

The chain has TRBV28 and TRBJ1-1; maybe TRBD1 (5 bases). CDR3 length: 14 residues. V shed 1 base and J shed 7 bases, with 13 bases lying between them. Germline CDR1 is MDHEN and CDR2 is SYDVKM. As DNA, the CDR3 is TGTGCCAGCAGTTTATTCAGGGCTGAAGGTGAAGCTTTCTTT. Its translation: CASSLFRAEGEAFF.

The gene calls are TRBV7-2 and TRBJ2-7; D call uncertain. CDR1 and CDR2 from the germline V gene are SGHTA and FQGNSA. CDR3 length: 14 residues. Trimming pared 5 bases from V and 1 base from J, leaving 12 bases between. The CDR3 loop is CASSIEVVSYEQYF. CDR3 DNA: TGTGCCAGCAGCATCGAGGTTGTTTCCTACGAGCAGTACTTC. Full variable domain (rest looked up from reference TRBV7-2 and TRBJ2-7): GAGVSQSPSNKVTEKGKDVELRCDPISGHTALYWYRQSLGQGLEFLIYFQGNSAPDKSGLPSDRFSAERTGGSVSTLTIQRTQQEDSAVYLCASSIEVVSYEQYFGPGTRLTVT.

There are a few counts of this clone. The chain carries TRBV29-1 and TRBJ2-7; the match to TRBD2 covers 7 bases. Losses at the gene ends were 3 bases for V and 3 bases for J; bases not matched to a gene: 2. CDR3 size: 12 residues. CDR1 is SQVTM and CDR2 is ANQGSEA in the germline V gene. Written as DNA, the CDR3 is TGCAGCGTTGAGGCTAGCGGCTACGAGCAGTACTTC. Its protein is CSVEASGYEQYF.

The chain is built from TRBV29-1 and TRBJ2-1; D not certain. The CDR3 is 14 residues long. Deletions cut 6 bases from V and 2 bases from J, with 14 bases between. Germline CDR1 and CDR2: SQVTM and ANQGSEA. CDR3: CSVIGGGPYNEQFF. For the CDR3, the DNA is TGCAGCGTGATCGGCGGCGGACCCTACAATGAGCAGTTCTTC.

The chain employs TRBV28 and TRBJ2-3; D may be TRBD1 (5 bases). Germline V gives CDR1 MDHEN, CDR2 SYDVKM. CDR3 length: 11 residues. V gave up 6 bases and J gave up 6 bases, with 7 bases separating them. The CDR3 loop is CASRKGDTQYF. The CDR3 DNA reads TGTGCCAGCAGGAAGGGGGATACGCAGTATTTT.

Comments on this clone: Within the sample, other DNA sequences also encode this same CDR3. V is TRBV28 and J is TRBJ2-7; D is ambiguous. The germline V and J ends were trimmed by 5 bases and 4 bases, with 6 bases remaining between them. The CDR3 is 11 amino acids. Germline V CDR1 and CDR2: MDHEN, SYDVKM. CDR3 region: CASSPRYEQYF. The CDR3 nucleotides read TGTGCCAGCAGTCCCCGATACGAGCAGTACTTC.

The rearrangement links TRBV6-1 to TRBJ2-5; the D is unclear. V lost 8 bases to trimming and J lost 4 bases, with 14 bases between them. Germline V gene sequence: CDR1 MNHNS, CDR2 SASEGT. CDR3 length equals 13 residues. CDR3 sequence: CASDRTPGETQYF. DNA for the CDR3: TGTGCCAGCGATAGAACGCCAGGAGAGACCCAGTACTTC.

The V and J genes are TRBV18 and TRBJ2-7; TRBD1 aligns across 7 bases. The CDR3 runs 14 residues. The V gene's germline CDR1 is KGHSH and CDR2 LQKENI. V lost 2 bases and J lost 3; bases outside the gene matches: 4. The CDR3 here is CASSPGDRVYEQYF. The CDR3 region has the DNA TGTGCCAGCTCACCAGGTGACAGGGTCTACGAGCAGTACTTC.

This chain connects TRBV27 to TRBJ2-7, with D perhaps assigned TRBD1 or TRBD2 (6 bases each). The CDR3 has 16 residues. Looked up from germline, CDR1 is MNHEY and CDR2 is SMNVEV (reference sequence). V was cut by 4 bases and J by 0 bases, with 16 bases left in between. Here the CDR3 DNA reads TGTGCCAGCAGTTCCCGGGGGCCCCTCCCCTCCTACGAGCAGTACTTC. Its translation: CASSSRGPLPSYEQYF.

This chain connects TRBV6-5 to TRBJ2-7, with a weak D call TRBD1 (6 bases). This CDR3 comprises 13 residues. The V gene lost 10 bases and the J gene lost 4 bases, with 17 bases spanning the gap. Germline V gene sequence: CDR1 MNHEY, CDR2 SVGAGI. CDR3 in amino acids: CATRGSGTYEQYF. As DNA, the CDR3 is TGTGCCACTAGGGGGTCAGGTACATACGAGCAGTACTTC.

The rearrangement uses TRBV6-1 and TRBJ2-3; D ambiguous. CDR1 is MNHNS and CDR2 is SASEGT in the germline V gene. The V gene lost 2 bases and the J gene lost 4 bases, with 13 bases spanning the gap. The CDR3 loop spans 15 amino acids. The CDR3 sequence: CASSERLPPPDTQYF. The CDR3, as DNA: TGTGCCAGCAGTGAACGACTCCCCCCTCCAGATACGCAGTATTTT.

J is TRBJ2-1 and V is TRBV7-2, with 8 bases fitting TRBD1. CDR3 length: 18 amino acids. Germline CDR1 SGHTA, CDR2 FQGNSA. V lost 5 bases and J lost 5; bases outside the gene matches: 17. CDR3 sequence reads: CASSIRGTGQGRHNEQFF. CDR3 coding DNA: TGTGCCAGCAGCATCCGAGGGACAGGCCAGGGGAGGCACAATGAGCAGTTCTTC.

This clone was observed a single time. The V call is TRBV5-1, the J call TRBJ1-4, with D tentatively TRBD1 (5 bases). CDR1 is SGHRS and CDR2 is YFSETQ in the germline V gene. CDR3 length: 15 amino acids. Deletions cut 1 base from V and 0 bases from J, with 7 bases between. CDR3 bases: TGCGCCAGCAGCTTGAAGACAGCAACTAATGAAAAACTGTTTTTT. Its translation: CASSLKTATNEKLFF.

This clone has more than one count but fewer than ten. V usage is TRBV4-1 and J usage is TRBJ1-1; TRBD1 matches at 7 bases. This CDR3 comprises 15 residues. The V and J ends lost 4 bases and 5 bases, in that order; junction bases with no gene match: 10. Germline V gene data show CDR1 as MGHRA and CDR2 as YSYEKL. This CDR3 is CASSLESGGGTEAFF. The CDR3 bases are TGCGCCAGCAGCCTAGAGTCAGGGGGAGGGACTGAAGCTTTCTTT.

The rearrangement links TRBV5-6 to TRBJ2-1; 11 positions agree with TRBD1. The V and J ends lost 0 bases and 4 bases, in that order; junction bases with no gene match: 6. CDR1 and CDR2 (germline): SGHDT, YYEEEE. There are 17 residues in the CDR3. The CDR3 coding sequence is TGTGCCAGCAGCTTGGGCGTTGGGACAGGGGGTTACAATGAGCAGTTCTTC. It translates to CASSLGVGTGGYNEQFF.

The V gene is TRBV2, the J gene TRBJ2-7, with D unresolved. V was clipped by 6 bases and J by 3 bases, with 9 bases between them. The CDR3 is 12 amino acids. Germline values: CDR1 SNHLY, CDR2 FYNNEI. This CDR3 is CASSGADYEQYF. The CDR3 DNA sequence: TGTGCCAGCAGCGGCGCGGACTACGAGCAGTACTTC.

Regarding this clone: Other nucleotide sequences in the sample specify the same CDR3. V gene TRBV5-1 combines with J gene TRBJ1-1; TRBD1 aligns across 7 bases. After removal of 4 bases from V and 0 bases from J, the junction contained 3 bases not matched to a gene. Germline CDR1 and CDR2: SGHRS and YFSETQ. The CDR3 length is 14 residues. The CDR3 sequence: CASSPDRLNTEAFF. The CDR3 DNA is TGCGCCAGCAGCCCGGACAGGTTGAACACTGAAGCTTTCTTT.

The chain joins TRBV15 to TRBJ2-1, with 7 positions matching TRBD1. Germline CDR1 is LNHNV and CDR2 is YYDKDF (reference sequence). V lost 3 bases and J lost 9; bases outside the gene matches: 8. This CDR3 is built from 14 residues. CDR3 sequence: CATSSLDRESEQFF. The CDR3 DNA reads as TGTGCCACCAGCAGTCTAGACAGGGAGAGTGAGCAGTTCTTC.

The chain joins TRBV5-1 to TRBJ2-7; 8 bases match TRBD1. CDR3 length: 15 residues. Looked up from germline, CDR1 is SGHRS and CDR2 is YFSETQ. With V trimmed by 2 bases and J by 2 bases, 6 bases remained unmatched. CDR3 in DNA: TGCGCCAGCAGCTTCTCGGACAGGGCCCCCTACGAGCAGTACTTC. Its protein product is CASSFSDRAPYEQYF.

This chain links TRBV5-6 with TRBJ2-5, with 10 bases that match TRBD2. Per germline, CDR1 SGHDT and CDR2 YYEEEE. This CDR3 region has 15 residues. The trim removed 6 bases at V and 4 bases at J, leaving 9 bases unmatched. CDR3: CASTRRLAGAETQYF. In DNA, the CDR3 is TGTGCCAGCACCCGGCGGCTAGCGGGAGCAGAGACCCAGTACTTC.

V gene TRBV7-2 combines with J gene TRBJ2-4; no definite D call. CDR3 size: 13 residues. V lost 4 bases and J lost 15, with 19 bases in between. Germline V gives CDR1 SGHTA, CDR2 FQGNSA. CDR3 in DNA: TGTGCCAGCAGCTCCCTACGTGAGACTCCCAGGTACTTC. Protein: CASSSLRETPRYF.

J is TRBJ2-3 and V is TRBV7-9; no firm D call. This CDR3 spans 12 amino acids. Trimming stripped 4 bases from V and 10 bases from J, with 12 bases between. CDR1 is SEHNR and CDR2 is FQNEAQ in the germline V gene (reference sequence). The CDR3 sequence: CASSYRSVAQYF. The CDR3 DNA reads TGTGCCAGCAGCTATAGAAGTGTGGCGCAGTATTTT.

The rearrangement links TRBV25-1 to TRBJ2-1, with 7 bases that match TRBD2. Germline V gene sequence: CDR1 MGHDK, CDR2 SYGVNS. With 8 bases clipped from V and 9 bases from J, the junction kept 7 bases outside the gene matches. The CDR3 loop spans 12 amino acids. Here the CDR3 DNA reads TGTGCCAGCGCCGGACTAGTGGGTGAGCAGTTCTTC. Protein: CASAGLVGEQFF.

The rearrangement links TRBV6-1 to TRBJ1-2; D remains unclear. The V end was cut by 7 bases, the J end by 7 bases, with 10 bases between. Germline CDR1 reads MNHNS; CDR2 reads SASEGT. This CDR3 region has 11 residues. The DNA for the CDR3 is TGTGCCAGCAAGGAAGAGGGTGGCTACACCTTC. This sequence encodes CASKEEGGYTF.